The T cell receptor beta chain under discussion was sequenced for a study of blood T cells in healthy people across ages. This CDR3 has 16 amino acids. Germline V gives CDR1 SGHNT, CDR2 YYREEE (reference sequence). Together with a sample-barcoded 5' primer, a J-beta primer mix was included in a second PCR lasting about 7 to 11 cycles. There were at least 3 million CDR3-containing paired-end reads obtained from each sample. TCRdb reanalysed the 5' RACE reads using MiXCR and keeps one entry per CDR3 protein. Of roughly 680,000 distinct CDR3 sequences in the sample, under 65% were seen once. Every donor provided roughly 10 milliliters of peripheral blood.

The chain is built from TRBV5-4 and TRBJ2-7; 13 bases are a match to TRBD2. TRBJ2-5 matches the DNA end more closely, so the J call is doubtful. Source material: blood. This clonotype originated in an elderly woman in good health. CDR3 nucleotide sequence: TGTGCCAGCAGCAACCCCTGGACTAGCGGGGGAGAGACCCAGTACTTC. Translated, it gives CASSNPWTSGGETQYF.